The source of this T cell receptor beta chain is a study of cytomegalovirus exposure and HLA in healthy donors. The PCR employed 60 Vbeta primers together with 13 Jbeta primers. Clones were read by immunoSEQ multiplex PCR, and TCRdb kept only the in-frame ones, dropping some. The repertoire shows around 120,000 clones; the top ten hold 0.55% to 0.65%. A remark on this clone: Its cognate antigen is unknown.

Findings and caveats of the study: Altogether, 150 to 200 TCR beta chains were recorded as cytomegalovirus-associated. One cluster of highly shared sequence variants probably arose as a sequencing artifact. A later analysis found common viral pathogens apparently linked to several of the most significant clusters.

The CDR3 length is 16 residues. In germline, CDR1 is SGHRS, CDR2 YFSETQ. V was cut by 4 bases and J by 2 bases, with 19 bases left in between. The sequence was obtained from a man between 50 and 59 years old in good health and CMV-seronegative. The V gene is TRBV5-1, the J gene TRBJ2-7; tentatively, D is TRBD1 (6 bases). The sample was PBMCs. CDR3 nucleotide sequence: TGCGCCAGCAGCGGCGATATGACAGGCTCAACCTACGAGCAGTACTTC. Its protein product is CASSGDMTGSTYEQYF.